This T cell receptor beta chain was found in a study of T cell changes during pregnancy in multiple sclerosis. Measured with immunoSEQ multiplex PCR; TCRdb has only the in-frame clones, and not every one. The sample records roughly 32,000 clones, around nine tenths being singletons. This CDR3 spans 16 amino acids. Germline assignment: CDR1 SGHNT and CDR2 YENEEA. The J segment lost 0 bases and the V segment lost 4 bases, leaving 8 bases of the junction unmatched. This sequence was found in a female donor with multiple sclerosis, enrolled in a pregnancy study. The sequencing used CD8+ T cells from peripheral blood mononuclear cells, collected in the third trimester of pregnancy. The genes are TRBV11-3 and TRBJ1-2; 7 positions match TRBD1. CDR3 in DNA: TGTGCCAGCAGCTCGAGAACAGGGGCTGCTAACTATGGCTACACCTTC. Translation: CASSSRTGAANYGYTF.